This T cell receptor beta chain was documented in a study of cytomegalovirus exposure and HLA in healthy donors. Study at large: The approximately 690 first-cohort repertoires and the 95 to 150 validation repertoires shared the same platform, a later analysis reported. Study observations and caveats: Cytomegalovirus-associated status was assigned to 164 TCR beta chains. First-cohort TCR clusters tended to co-occur in the approximately 130 validation repertoires, a later analysis found.

The V end lost 4 bases, the J end lost 5 bases, and 6 bases lay between the germline ends. From germline, CDR1 is LNHDA and CDR2 SQIVND (reference sequence). The CDR3 spans 12 residues. Method: immunoSEQ multiplex PCR; TCRdb's copy keeps in-frame clones and lacks some. The sample consists of 90,000 to 150,000 clones, 85% to 90% of them appearing once. Of note for this clone: Its antigen is currently unknown.

The sequence derives from a woman in her late teens or twenties in good health and CMV-seropositive. Sequencing used PBMCs. The chain uses TRBV19 and TRBJ2-1, with no clear D. CDR3 sequence: CASSRHDNEQFF. For the CDR3, the DNA is TGTGCCAGTAGTAGACACGACAATGAGCAGTTCTTC.